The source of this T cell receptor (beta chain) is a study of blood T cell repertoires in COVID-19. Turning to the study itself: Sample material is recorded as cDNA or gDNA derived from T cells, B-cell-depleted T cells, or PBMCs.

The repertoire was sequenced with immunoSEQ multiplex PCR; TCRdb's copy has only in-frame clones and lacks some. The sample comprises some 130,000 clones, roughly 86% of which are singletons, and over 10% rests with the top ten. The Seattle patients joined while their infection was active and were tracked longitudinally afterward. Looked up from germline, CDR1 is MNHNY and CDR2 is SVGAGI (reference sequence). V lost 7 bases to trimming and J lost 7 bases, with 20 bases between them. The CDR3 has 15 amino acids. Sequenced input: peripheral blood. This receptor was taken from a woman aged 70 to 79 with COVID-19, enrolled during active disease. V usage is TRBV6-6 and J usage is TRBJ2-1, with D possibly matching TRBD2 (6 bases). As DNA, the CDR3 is TGTGCCAGCACTCTAAAACGGGGGATTGGTAATGAGCAGTTCTTC. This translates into CASTLKRGIGNEQFF.